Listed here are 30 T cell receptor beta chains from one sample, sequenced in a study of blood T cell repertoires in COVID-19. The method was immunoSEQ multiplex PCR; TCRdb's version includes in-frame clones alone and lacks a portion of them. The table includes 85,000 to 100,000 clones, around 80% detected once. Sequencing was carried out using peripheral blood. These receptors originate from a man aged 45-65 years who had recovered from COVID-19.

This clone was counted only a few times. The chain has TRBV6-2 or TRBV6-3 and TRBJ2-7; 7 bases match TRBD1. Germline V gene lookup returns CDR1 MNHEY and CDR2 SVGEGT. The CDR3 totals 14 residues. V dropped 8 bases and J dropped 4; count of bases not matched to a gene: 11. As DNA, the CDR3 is TGTGCCAGCCGTTCGGTGACAGGGTCATACGAGCAGTACTTC. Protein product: CASRSVTGSYEQYF.

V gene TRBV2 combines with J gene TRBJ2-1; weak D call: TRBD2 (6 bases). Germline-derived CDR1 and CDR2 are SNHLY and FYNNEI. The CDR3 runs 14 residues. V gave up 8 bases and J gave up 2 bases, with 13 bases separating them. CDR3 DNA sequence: TGTGCCAGCGGGGGGAGCGGAACCTACAATGAGCAGTTCTTC. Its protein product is CASGGSGTYNEQFF.

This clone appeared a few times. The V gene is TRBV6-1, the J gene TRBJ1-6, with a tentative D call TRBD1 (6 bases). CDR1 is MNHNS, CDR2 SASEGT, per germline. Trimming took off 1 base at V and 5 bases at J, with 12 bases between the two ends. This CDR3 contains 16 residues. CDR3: CASSEVGRGDNSPLHF. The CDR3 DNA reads TGTGCCAGCAGTGAAGTAGGGAGGGGGGATAATTCACCCCTCCACTTT.

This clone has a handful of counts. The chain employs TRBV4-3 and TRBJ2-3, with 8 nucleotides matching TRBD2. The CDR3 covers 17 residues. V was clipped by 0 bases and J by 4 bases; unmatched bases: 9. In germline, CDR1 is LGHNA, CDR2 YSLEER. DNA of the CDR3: TGCGCCAGCAGCCAAGAACGTAGCGGGATTCATCCAGATACGCAGTATTTT. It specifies CASSQERSGIHPDTQYF.

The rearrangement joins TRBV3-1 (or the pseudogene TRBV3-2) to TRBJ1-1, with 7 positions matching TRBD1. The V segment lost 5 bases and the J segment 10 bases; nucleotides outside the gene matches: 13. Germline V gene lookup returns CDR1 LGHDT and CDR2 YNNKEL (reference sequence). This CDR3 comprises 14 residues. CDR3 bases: TGTGCCAGCAGCGAACGTACAGGGGTTTGGATAGCTTTCTTT. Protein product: CASSERTGVWIAFF.

The CDR3 sequence is CASGADRDTEAFF. Written as DNA, the CDR3 is TGTGCCAGCGGCGCCGACCGGGACACTGAAGCTTTCTTT. The V gene is TRBV19, the J gene TRBJ1-1; unclear D gene. V lost 9 bases, J lost 3 bases, and 14 bases lay in between. The germline V gene has CDR1 LNHDA and CDR2 SQIVND (reference sequence). The CDR3 is 13 residues long.

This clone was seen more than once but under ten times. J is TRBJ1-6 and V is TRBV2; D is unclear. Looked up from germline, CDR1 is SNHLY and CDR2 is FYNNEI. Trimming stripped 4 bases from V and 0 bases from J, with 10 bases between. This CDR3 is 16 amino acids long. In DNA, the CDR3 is TGTGCCAGCAGTGGAGAAACGAGCTCCTATAATTCACCCCTCCACTTT. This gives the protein CASSGETSSYNSPLHF.

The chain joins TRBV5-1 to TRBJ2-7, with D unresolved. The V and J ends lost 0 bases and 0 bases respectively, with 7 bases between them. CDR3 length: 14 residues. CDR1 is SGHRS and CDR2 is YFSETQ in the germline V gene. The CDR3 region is CASSLVAGSYEQYF. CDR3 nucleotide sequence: TGCGCCAGCAGCTTGGTTGCAGGCTCCTACGAGCAGTACTTC. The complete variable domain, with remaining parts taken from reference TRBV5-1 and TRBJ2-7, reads KAGVTQTPRYLIKTRGQQVTLSCSPISGHRSVSWYQQTPGQGLQFLFEYFSETQRNKGNFPGRFSGRQFSNSRSEMNVSTLELGDSALYLCASSLVAGSYEQYFGPGTRLTVT.

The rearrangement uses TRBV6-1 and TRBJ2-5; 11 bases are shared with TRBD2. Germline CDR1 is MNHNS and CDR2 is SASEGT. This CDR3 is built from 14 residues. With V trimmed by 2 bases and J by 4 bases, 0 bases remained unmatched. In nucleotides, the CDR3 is TGTGCCAGCAGTGAACTAGCGGGGGGAGAGACCCAGTACTTC. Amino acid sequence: CASSELAGGETQYF.

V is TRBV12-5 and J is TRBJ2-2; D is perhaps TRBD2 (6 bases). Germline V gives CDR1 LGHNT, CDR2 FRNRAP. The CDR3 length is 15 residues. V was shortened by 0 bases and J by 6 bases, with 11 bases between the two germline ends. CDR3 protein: CASGLVSGRPGELFF. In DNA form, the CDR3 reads TGTGCTAGTGGTTTGGTGTCAGGGAGGCCCGGGGAGCTGTTTTTT.

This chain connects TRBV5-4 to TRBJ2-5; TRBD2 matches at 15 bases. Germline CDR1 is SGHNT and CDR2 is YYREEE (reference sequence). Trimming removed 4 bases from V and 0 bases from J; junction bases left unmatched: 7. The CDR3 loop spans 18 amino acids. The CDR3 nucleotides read TGTGCCAGCAGCCGGACTAGCGGGAGGGCCTTGTACCAAGAGACCCAGTACTTC. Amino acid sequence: CASSRTSGRALYQETQYF.

Here the CDR3 DNA reads TGTGCCAGTAGTATACAGGACAGGGTTTACAATGAGCAGTTCTTC. It is translated as CASSIQDRVYNEQFF. This chain links TRBV19 with TRBJ2-1, with TRBD1 matching over 8 bases. Germline values: CDR1 LNHDA, CDR2 SQIVND (reference sequence). The CDR3 is 15 amino acids. The trim removed 2 bases at V and 4 bases at J, leaving 4 bases unmatched. Drawing the rest from reference TRBV19 and TRBJ2-1, the complete variable domain is DGGITQSPKYLFRKEGQNVTLSCEQNLNHDAMYWYRQDPGQGLRLIYYSQIVNDFQKGDIAEGYSVSREKKESFPLTVTSAQKNPTAFYLCASSIQDRVYNEQFFGPGTRLTVL.

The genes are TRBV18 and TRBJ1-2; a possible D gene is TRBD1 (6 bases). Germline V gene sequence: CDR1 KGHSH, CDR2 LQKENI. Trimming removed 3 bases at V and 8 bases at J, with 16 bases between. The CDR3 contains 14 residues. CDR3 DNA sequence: TGTGCCAGCTCACCGACACAGGGTTCGGGGGGCTACACCTTC. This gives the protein CASSPTQGSGGYTF. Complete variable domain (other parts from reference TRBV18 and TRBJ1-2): NAGVMQNPRHLVRRRGQEARLRCSPMKGHSHVYWYRQLPEEGLKFMVYLQKENIIDESGMPKERFSAEFPKEGPSILRIQQVVRGDSAAYFCASSPTQGSGGYTFGSGTRLTVV.

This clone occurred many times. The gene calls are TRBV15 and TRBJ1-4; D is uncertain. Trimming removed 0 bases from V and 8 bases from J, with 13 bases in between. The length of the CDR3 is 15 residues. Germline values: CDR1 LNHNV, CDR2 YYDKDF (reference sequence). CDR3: CATSRDRSGAEKLFF. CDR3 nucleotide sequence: TGTGCCACCAGCAGAGATAGGAGCGGCGCGGAAAAACTGTTTTTT.

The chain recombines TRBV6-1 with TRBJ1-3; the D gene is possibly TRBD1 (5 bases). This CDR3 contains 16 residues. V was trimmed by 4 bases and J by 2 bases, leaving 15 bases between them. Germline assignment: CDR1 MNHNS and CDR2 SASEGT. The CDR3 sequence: CASSGKRQTAGNTIYF. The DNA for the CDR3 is TGTGCCAGCAGTGGGAAGAGACAGACCGCTGGAAACACCATATATTTT.

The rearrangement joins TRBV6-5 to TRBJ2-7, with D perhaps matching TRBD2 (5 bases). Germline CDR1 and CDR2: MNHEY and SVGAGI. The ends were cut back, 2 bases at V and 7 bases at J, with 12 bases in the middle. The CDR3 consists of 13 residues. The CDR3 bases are TGTGCCAGCAGTTACCCTCCTCCGGGGGAGCAGTACTTC. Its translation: CASSYPPPGEQYF.

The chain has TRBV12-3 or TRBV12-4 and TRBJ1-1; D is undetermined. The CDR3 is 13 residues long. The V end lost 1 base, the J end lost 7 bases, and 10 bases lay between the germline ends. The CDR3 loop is CASSLGAIGEAFF. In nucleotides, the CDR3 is TGTGCCAGCAGTTTAGGGGCGATCGGTGAAGCTTTCTTT.

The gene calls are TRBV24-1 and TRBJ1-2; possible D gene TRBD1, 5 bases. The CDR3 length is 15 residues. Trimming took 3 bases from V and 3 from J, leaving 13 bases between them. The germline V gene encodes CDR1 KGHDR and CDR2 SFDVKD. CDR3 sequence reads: CATSDPRTGYYGYTF. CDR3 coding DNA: TGTGCCACCAGTGATCCCCGAACAGGATACTATGGCTACACCTTC.

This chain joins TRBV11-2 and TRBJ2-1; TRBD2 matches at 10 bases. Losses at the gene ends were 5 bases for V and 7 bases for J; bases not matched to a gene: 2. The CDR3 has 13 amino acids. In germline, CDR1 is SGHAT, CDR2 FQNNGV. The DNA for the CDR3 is TGTGCCAGCAGCGGGGGACTAGCGAATGAGCAGTTCTTC. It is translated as CASSGGLANEQFF.

CDR3 protein: CASSQGNGITTDQPQHF. CDR3 in DNA: TGTGCCAGCAGCCAAGGTAATGGCATTACTACCGATCAGCCCCAGCATTTT. The rearrangement joins TRBV4-2 to TRBJ1-5; no clear D gene. CDR1 and CDR2 (germline): LGHNA, YNFKEQ. The CDR3 is made up of 17 amino acids. The V end lost 1 base, the J end lost 5 bases, and 18 bases lay between the germline ends.

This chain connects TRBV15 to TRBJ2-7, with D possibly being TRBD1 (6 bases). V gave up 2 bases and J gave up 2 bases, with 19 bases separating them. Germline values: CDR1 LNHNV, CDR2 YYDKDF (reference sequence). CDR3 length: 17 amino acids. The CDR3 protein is CATSRPPSPTGPYEQYF. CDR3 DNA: TGTGCCACCAGCAGACCACCCTCCCCCACAGGGCCCTACGAGCAGTACTTC.

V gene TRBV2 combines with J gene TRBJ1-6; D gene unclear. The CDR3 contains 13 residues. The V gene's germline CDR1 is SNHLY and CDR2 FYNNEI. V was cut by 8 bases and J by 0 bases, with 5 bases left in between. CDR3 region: CASGLSYNSPLHF. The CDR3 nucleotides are TGTGCCAGCGGCCTCTCCTATAATTCACCCCTCCACTTT.

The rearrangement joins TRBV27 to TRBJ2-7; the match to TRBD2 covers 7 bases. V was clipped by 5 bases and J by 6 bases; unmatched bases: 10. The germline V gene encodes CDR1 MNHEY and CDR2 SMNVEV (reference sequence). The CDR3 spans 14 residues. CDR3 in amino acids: CASSPTGGGGEQYF. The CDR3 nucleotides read TGTGCCAGCAGTCCCACTGGGGGGGGTGGCGAGCAGTACTTC.

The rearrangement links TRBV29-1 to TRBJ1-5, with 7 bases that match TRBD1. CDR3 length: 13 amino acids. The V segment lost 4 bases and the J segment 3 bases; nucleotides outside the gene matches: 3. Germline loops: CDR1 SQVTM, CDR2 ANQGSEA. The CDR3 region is CSVGQGDNQPQHF. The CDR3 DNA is TGCAGCGTTGGACAGGGCGACAATCAGCCCCAGCATTTT.

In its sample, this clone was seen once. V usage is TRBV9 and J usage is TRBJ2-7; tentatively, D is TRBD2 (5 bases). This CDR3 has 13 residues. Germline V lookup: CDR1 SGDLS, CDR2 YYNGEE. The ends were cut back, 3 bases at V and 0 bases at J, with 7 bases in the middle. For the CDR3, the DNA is TGTGCCAGCAGCGCGGACTCCTCCTACGAGCAGTACTTC. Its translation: CASSADSSYEQYF.

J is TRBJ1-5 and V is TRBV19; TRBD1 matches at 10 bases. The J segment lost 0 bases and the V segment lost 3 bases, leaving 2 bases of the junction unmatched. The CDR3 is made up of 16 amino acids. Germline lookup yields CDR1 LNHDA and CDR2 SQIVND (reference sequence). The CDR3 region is CASSIRDRGSNQPQHF. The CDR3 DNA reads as TGTGCCAGTAGTATCCGGGACAGGGGTAGCAATCAGCCCCAGCATTTT.

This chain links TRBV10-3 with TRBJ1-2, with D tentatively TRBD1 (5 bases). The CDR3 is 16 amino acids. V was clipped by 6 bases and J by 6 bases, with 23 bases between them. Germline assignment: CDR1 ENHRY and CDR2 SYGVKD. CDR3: CAISSKVRDTGDGYTF. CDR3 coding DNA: TGTGCCATCAGCTCCAAGGTTCGTGACACAGGTGATGGCTACACCTTC.

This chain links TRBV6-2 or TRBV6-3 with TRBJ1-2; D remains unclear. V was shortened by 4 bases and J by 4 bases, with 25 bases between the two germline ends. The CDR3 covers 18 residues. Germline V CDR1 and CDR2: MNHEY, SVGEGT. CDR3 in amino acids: CASSFGGDTRSLGYGYTF. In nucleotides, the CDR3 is TGTGCCAGCAGTTTTGGCGGTGATACGCGATCCCTAGGCTATGGCTACACCTTC.

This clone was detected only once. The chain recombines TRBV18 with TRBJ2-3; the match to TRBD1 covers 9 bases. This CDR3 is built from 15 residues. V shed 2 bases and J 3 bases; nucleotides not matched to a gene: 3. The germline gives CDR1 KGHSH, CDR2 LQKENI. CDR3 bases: TGTGCCAGCTCACCAAACAGGGGGCGTACAGATACGCAGTATTTT. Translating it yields CASSPNRGRTDTQYF.

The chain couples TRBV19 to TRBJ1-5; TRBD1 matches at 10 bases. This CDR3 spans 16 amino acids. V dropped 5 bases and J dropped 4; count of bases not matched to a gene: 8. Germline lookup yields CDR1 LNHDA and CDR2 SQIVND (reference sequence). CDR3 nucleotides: TGTGCCAGTAGTCCATCGGACAGGGGGTTTAATCAGCCCCAGCATTTT. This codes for CASSPSDRGFNQPQHF.